This entry concerns a single TCR beta chain. This sample was included in a study of cytomegalovirus exposure and HLA in healthy donors. In the PCR, 60 Vbeta and 13 Jbeta primers were used. Repertoires were generated with immunoSEQ multiplex PCR, while TCRdb's copy carries only in-frame clones and drops some. With approximately 130,000 clones in the sample, the ten largest clones hold 2%. The TCR was taken from a woman between 55 and 75 years old in good health and CMV-seronegative. Sample: PBMCs.

For the CDR3, the DNA is TGTGCCAGCAACAGGGGGGCCGAGAAACTGTTTTTT. Its translation is CASNRGAEKLFF. The rearrangement uses TRBV2 and TRBJ1-4, with 8 bases identical to TRBD1. The J segment lost 11 bases and the V segment lost 7 bases, leaving 6 bases of the junction unmatched. This CDR3 has 12 residues. Germline V gene sequence: CDR1 SNHLY, CDR2 FYNNEI.